The present T cell receptor (beta chain) was sequenced within a study of CD8 T cells in Susac syndrome. The CDR3 runs to 17 residues. Per the germline V gene, CDR1 is SGHTA and CDR2 is FQGNSA. With 2 bases removed from V and 4 bases from J, the gap between germline ends came to 15 bases. The multiple sclerosis controls comprised treatment-naive patients whose relapsing-remitting disease was stable or active. While CD8+ and CD4+ T cells were isolated negatively, TEMRA cells were enriched by FACS. When the RNA was reverse transcribed, random hexamers were used with an input of roughly 0.5 to 1 ug. MiXCR was run by TCRdb on the immunoSEQ multiplex PCR reads, yielding one entry per CDR3 protein. The table records roughly 330,000 distinct CDR3 sequences, about 90% of them present only once. This clonotype has only one observation.

This clonotype originated in a human donor with multiple sclerosis. The gene calls are TRBV7-2 and TRBJ2-6; D possibly corresponds to TRBD2 (6 bases). The material sequenced was CD4+ T cells from PBMCs. In nucleotides, the CDR3 is TGTGCCAGCAGCTTATTCCGGGAGCTGGACGGGGCCAACGTCCTGACTTTC. Its protein product is CASSLFRELDGANVLTF.